These T cell receptor beta chains were read from a single sample in a study of OX40 agonist ivuxolimab in advanced cancers. Libraries were prepared by immunoSEQ multiplex PCR; TCRdb keeps only in-frame clonotypes and omits some of them. The table lists more than 50,000 clones, roughly three quarters of them singletons, with roughly 1.2% in the top ten. This specimen consisted of CD4+ or CD8+ T cells sorted from blood, obtained in a trial of the OX40 agonist ivuxolimab. These TCRs come from an adult with an advanced solid tumor such as melanoma, head and neck, liver or kidney cancer. Both conserved end residues are part of each CDR3. D genes are given only for firm matches. The size field is filled for only some rows; it gives once, few, many or a size class.

>14|TRBJ2-6|.|TRBV2|.
CASSETSGANVLTF
TGTGCCAGCAGTGAAACCTCTGGGGCCAACGTCCTGACTTTC
>17|TRBJ1-6|TRBD1|TRBV19|.
CASIPGAGGWYNSPLHF
TGTGCCAGTATTCCGGGGGCAGGGGGCTGGTATAATTCACCCCTCCACTTT
>13|TRBJ2-7|.|TRBV11-1|.
CASSRLETYEQYF
TGTGCCAGCAGCCGACTGGAGACCTACGAGCAGTACTTC
>14|TRBJ2-1|.|TRBV27|.
CASSLSGTYNEQFF
TGTGCCAGCAGTTTGAGCGGAACCTACAATGAGCAGTTCTTC
>15|TRBJ1-6|.|TRBV30|.
CAWSRGTTYNSPLHF
TGTGCCTGGTCCAGGGGAACTACTTATAATTCACCCCTCCACTTT
>13|TRBJ1-2|.|TRBV5-6|few
CASSLEGSYGYTF
TGTGCCAGCAGCTTAGAGGGGTCCTATGGCTACACCTTC
>15|TRBJ1-5|TRBD1|TRBV2|.
CASSEGTGSNQPQHF
TGTGCCAGCAGTGAAGGGACAGGGAGCAATCAGCCCCAGCATTTT
>13|TRBJ2-2|TRBD1|TRBV11-1|.
CASSWDRAGELFF
TGTGCCAGCAGCTGGGACAGGGCCGGGGAGCTGTTTTTT
>15|TRBJ2-7|.|TRBV2|.
CASSEALVVRYEQYF
TGTGCCAGCAGTGAGGCGCTAGTGGTGCGCTACGAGCAGTACTTC
>13|TRBJ1-1|TRBD1|TRBV30|.
CAWRGQGGTEAFF
TGTGCCTGGAGAGGACAGGGAGGGACTGAAGCTTTCTTT
>13|TRBJ2-1|.|TRBV2|.
CASSETSFGEQFF
TGTGCCAGCAGCGAGACTAGTTTCGGAGAGCAGTTCTTC
>17|TRBJ1-1|.|TRBV6-1|.
CASSEYPGLPSMAEAFF
TGTGCCAGCAGTGAATACCCGGGGCTTCCTAGTATGGCTGAAGCTTTCTTT
>15|TRBJ2-3|TRBD1|TRBV5-6|.
CASSLTLQGADTQYF
TGTGCCAGCAGCTTGACCCTACAGGGGGCAGATACGCAGTATTTT
>14|TRBJ1-2|TRBD1|TRBV11-2|.
CASSSTGPPYGYTF
TGTGCCAGCAGCTCGACAGGGCCCCCCTATGGCTACACCTTC
>14|TRBJ2-7|.|TRBV11-2|.
CASSLESDYYEQYF
TGTGCCAGCAGCTTGGAGTCCGACTACTACGAGCAGTACTTC
>15|TRBJ1-5|.|TRBV28|.
CASSLLGGSNQPQHF
TGTGCCAGCAGTTTATTAGGGGGTTCCAATCAGCCCCAGCATTTT
>15|TRBJ2-1|TRBD2|TRBV7-3|.
CASSLGLADYNEQFF
TGTGCCAGCAGCTTAGGACTAGCGGATTACAATGAGCAGTTCTTC
>14|TRBJ2-4|TRBD1|TRBV30|.
CAWEDRVAKNIQYF
TGTGCCTGGGAGGACAGGGTAGCCAAAAACATTCAGTACTTC
>14|TRBJ2-2|TRBD2|TRBV18|.
CASSSGGNTGELFF
TGTGCCAGCTCAAGCGGGGGGAACACCGGGGAGCTGTTTTTT
>10|TRBJ2-5|.|TRBV20-1|once
CSAPQETQYF
TGCAGTGCTCCCCAAGAGACCCAGTACTTC
>14|TRBJ1-5|.|TRBV7-8|.
CASSSGERNQPQHF
TGTGCCAGCAGCTCCGGGGAACGCAATCAGCCCCAGCATTTT
>12|TRBJ1-5|.|TRBV30|.
CAWSSGRQPQHF
TGTGCCTGGAGCTCGGGACGTCAGCCCCAGCATTTT
>14|TRBJ1-6|.|TRBV6-5|.
CASRTGQDGSPLHF
TGTGCCAGCAGAACGGGACAAGACGGGTCACCCCTCCACTTT
>13|TRBJ1-2|.|TRBV19|.
CASSIVAGYGYTF
TGTGCCAGTAGTATAGTGGCGGGCTATGGCTACACCTTC
>15|TRBJ1-5|TRBD1|TRBV5-1|.
CASSLTGGSNQPQHF
TGCGCCAGCAGCTTGACAGGGGGTAGCAATCAGCCCCAGCATTTT
>15|TRBJ1-5|.|TRBV19|many
CASSRRGQASQPQHF
TGTGCCAGTAGTCGACGGGGACAAGCCAGTCAGCCCCAGCATTTT
>15|TRBJ2-3|.|TRBV18|.
CASSPLGGSTDTQYF
TGTGCCAGCTCACCACTGGGCGGGAGCACAGATACGCAGTATTTT
>17|TRBJ1-2|TRBD1|TRBV5-1|.
CASSLATGGGKSYGYTF
TGCGCCAGCAGCTTGGCGACAGGGGGCGGTAAGAGCTATGGCTACACCTTC
>19|TRBJ1-1|.|TRBV4-1|.
CASSQDRRTQENPNTEAFF
TGCGCCAGCAGCCAAGATAGACGGACACAAGAAAACCCGAACACTGAAGCTTTCTTT
>13|TRBJ1-1|.|TRBV6-1|.
CASSPQMNTEAFF
TGTGCCAGCAGCCCCCAGATGAACACTGAAGCTTTCTTT
>14|TRBJ1-1|.|TRBV29-1|.
CSVGRDMWNTEAFF
TGCAGCGTTGGGCGGGACATGTGGAACACTGAAGCTTTCTTT
>15|TRBJ2-3|.|TRBV27|.
CASSDRGASTDTQYF
TGTGCCAGCAGCGACCGAGGGGCTAGCACAGATACGCAGTATTTT
>13|TRBJ2-1|TRBD2|TRBV25-1|.
CASSLAGGNEQFF
TGTGCCAGCAGTCTAGCGGGAGGGAATGAGCAGTTCTTC
>19|TRBJ1-3|.|TRBV6-1|few
CASSERVRVRNLSGNTIYF
TGTGCCAGCAGTGAGAGGGTGCGAGTCCGAAACCTCTCTGGAAACACCATATATTTT
>14|TRBJ2-1|.|TRBV6-1|.
CASSEAGQNNEQFF
TGTGCCAGCAGTGAAGCGGGGCAAAACAATGAGCAGTTCTTC
>14|TRBJ2-4|.|TRBV5-1|.
CASSLAGNLGDQYF
TGCGCCAGCAGCTTGGCAGGGAACCTAGGGGACCAGTACTTC
>13|TRBJ2-7|.|TRBV6-1|once
CASQAGVAYEQYF
TGTGCCAGCCAGGCGGGCGTCGCCTACGAGCAGTACTTC
>16|TRBJ2-7|TRBD1|TRBV7-9|.
CASSLALGQGSYEQYF
TGTGCCAGCAGCTTAGCGTTGGGACAGGGCTCCTACGAGCAGTACTTC
>18|TRBJ2-4|.|TRBV11-2|.
CASSPRTYGLKAKNIQYF
TGTGCCAGCAGCCCACGGACATACGGTCTAAAAGCCAAAAACATTCAGTACTTC
>15|TRBJ2-7|.|TRBV21-1|.
CASSKVRGGDYEQYF
TGTGCCAGCAGCAAAGTCCGGGGCGGAGACTACGAGCAGTACTTC
>14|TRBJ2-5|.|TRBV11-3|.
CASSGNYPVTEQYF
TGTGCCAGCAGCGGGAACTACCCCGTTACGGAGCAGTACTTC
>12|TRBJ1-2|.|TRBV9|.
CASSAQGLGYTF
TGTGCCAGCAGCGCCCAGGGCCTCGGCTACACCTTC
>18|TRBJ1-5|.|TRBV5-8|.
CASSLVRRPGGDNQPQHF
TGTGCCAGCAGCTTGGTTCGCCGCCCCGGGGGGGACAATCAGCCCCAGCATTTT
>16|TRBJ2-5|TRBD1|TRBV6-6|once
CASRTYQGQGSETQYF
TGTGCCAGCAGGACGTACCAAGGACAGGGATCAGAGACCCAGTACTTC
>16|TRBJ2-1|.|TRBV5-5|.
CASSLFQRSSYNEQFF
TGTGCCAGCAGCTTGTTTCAGCGGAGCTCCTACAATGAGCAGTTCTTC
>13|TRBJ1-2|.|TRBV5-6|.
CASSPSPSRGYTF
TGTGCCAGCAGCCCCAGTCCCAGTCGGGGCTACACCTTC
>14|TRBJ2-3|.|TRBV2|.
CASGGQTTTDTQYF
TGTGCCAGCGGCGGACAGACAACTACAGATACGCAGTATTTT
>13|TRBJ1-2|TRBD1|TRBV6-1|.
CASSRDREEGYTF
TGTGCCAGCAGTCGAGACAGGGAAGAAGGCTACACCTTC
>16|TRBJ1-2|TRBD1|TRBV28|.
CASSGTGGSAVYGYTF
TGTGCCAGCAGTGGGACAGGGGGTTCGGCAGTCTATGGCTACACCTTC
>14|TRBJ2-1|.|TRBV7-9|.
CASSLGLAGNEQFF
TGTGCCAGCAGCTTAGGGCTAGCCGGCAATGAGCAGTTCTTC
>14|TRBJ1-5|TRBD1|TRBV6-5|.
CATRDSAYNQPQHF
TGTGCCACCCGGGACAGTGCCTACAATCAGCCCCAGCATTTT
>15|TRBJ2-1|.|TRBV7-3|.
CASSLNQGSYNEQFF
TGTGCCAGCAGCTTAAATCAGGGATCCTACAATGAGCAGTTCTTC
>16|TRBJ1-1|.|TRBV19|.
CASRIGRQRMNTEAFF
TGTGCCAGTAGGATAGGAAGACAGAGGATGAACACTGAAGCTTTCTTT
>14|TRBJ1-2|.|TRBV2|.
CASSGPAGVGGYTF
TGTGCCAGCAGTGGGCCCGCAGGGGTTGGTGGCTACACCTTC
>15|TRBJ2-3|TRBD1|TRBV4-2|.
CASSQLGQGTDTQYF
TGTGCCAGCAGCCAACTTGGACAGGGCACAGATACGCAGTATTTT
>11|TRBJ2-3|.|TRBV20-1|.
CSPQSTDTQYF
TGCAGTCCCCAAAGCACAGATACGCAGTATTTT
>14|TRBJ1-2|.|TRBV6-1|.
CASSEGPPDRGYTF
TGTGCCAGCAGTGAAGGTCCCCCTGACCGTGGCTACACCTTC
>13|TRBJ1-6|.|TRBV11-3|.
CASSLDGESPLHF
TGTGCCAGCAGCTTAGATGGGGAATCACCCCTCCACTTT
>15|TRBJ2-1|TRBD1|TRBV5-8|.
CASSRTGDFYNEQFF
TGTGCCAGCAGCCGGACAGGAGACTTCTACAATGAGCAGTTCTTC
>11|TRBJ2-1|.|TRBV2|.
CASSGQVEQFF
TGTGCCAGCAGTGGACAGGTTGAGCAGTTCTTC